This TCR beta chain was identified in a study of blood T cell repertoires in COVID-19. As for the study in general: T cells, B-cell-depleted T cells, or PBMCs supplied cDNA or gDNA.

With 6 bases removed from V and 3 bases from J, the gap between germline ends came to 9 bases. The CDR3 contains 12 residues. Germline CDR1 reads ENHRY; CDR2 reads SYGVKD. This clone appeared once. In the authors' workflow: Estimation of nucleated cell counts relied on the amplification of reference gene primers. Libraries were prepared by immunoSEQ multiplex PCR; TCRdb keeps only in-frame clonotypes and omits some of them. Clone size and V and J calls were adopted from that table, with D and trimming inferred from the DNA. This sample has about 220,000 clones, with 65% to 85% found just once. This receptor was taken from a woman aged 25-40 years who had recovered from COVID-19. This sequence joins TRBV10-3 and TRBJ2-7, with a possible D match to TRBD2 (5 bases). Sequenced material: peripheral blood. CDR3 region: CAIRRVGYEQYF. The CDR3 bases are TGTGCCATCAGGAGGGTGGGCTACGAGCAGTACTTC.